The rows below give T cell receptor beta chains drawn from one sample of a study of cytomegalovirus exposure and HLA in healthy donors. Clones were read by immunoSEQ multiplex PCR, and TCRdb kept only the in-frame ones, dropping some. The data hold about 160,000 clones, with around 77% observed a single time. Sequencing was carried out using PBMCs. The receptors originated from a man aged 55 to 70 in good health and CMV-seronegative. Both conserved end residues are part of each CDR3. The order of the fields is V gene, clone size, J gene, D gene, CDR3 protein, CDR3 DNA. A D gene is named only where the DNA matches it firmly. Size is omitted from some rows. Given values are once, few, many or a class for expanded clones.

>TRBV7-9|few|TRBJ1-5|NA
CASSFRDMQPQHF
TGTGCCAGCAGCTTCCGGGACATGCAGCCCCAGCATTTT
>TRBV9|many|TRBJ2-2|TRBD2
CASSPRPGTSGRVTGELFF
TGTGCCAGCAGCCCTCGTCCCGGGACTAGCGGGAGAGTCACCGGGGAGCTGTTTTTT
>TRBV28|NA|TRBJ1-2|TRBD1
CASSRTDRAEGYTF
TGTGCCAGCAGTCGCACGGACAGGGCTGAAGGCTACACCTTC
>TRBV2|NA|TRBJ1-5|NA
CASSEMGLSNQPQHF
TGTGCCAGCAGTGAAATGGGCCTTAGCAATCAGCCCCAGCATTTT
>TRBV30|NA|TRBJ1-4|TRBD1
CALRQGTNEKLFF
TGTGCCCTAAGACAGGGCACTAATGAAAAACTGTTTTTT
>TRBV28|NA|TRBJ1-6|TRBD1
CASNTGGGSSYNSPLHF
TGTGCCAGCAACACAGGGGGGGGGAGCTCCTATAATTCACCCCTCCACTTT
>TRBV11-3|once|TRBJ2-2|NA
CASGGAGRPGELFF
TGTGCCAGTGGGGGGGCAGGCCGGCCCGGGGAGCTGTTTTTT
>TRBV9|NA|TRBJ1-2|TRBD1
CASSASGGARGYTF
TGTGCCAGCAGCGCATCAGGGGGCGCAAGGGGCTACACCTTC
>TRBV5-1|once|TRBJ2-2|NA
CASSSTGLGTGELFF
TGCGCCAGCAGCTCCACAGGGTTGGGCACCGGGGAGCTGTTTTTT
>TRBV7-8|NA|TRBJ2-5|NA
CASKLGSWEETQYF
TGTGCCAGCAAGTTAGGGTCATGGGAGGAGACCCAGTACTTC
>TRBV7-2|NA|TRBJ2-3|NA
CASSLEPGMRTDTQYF
TGTGCCAGCAGCTTAGAGCCGGGAATGCGCACAGATACGCAGTATTTT
>TRBV9|NA|TRBJ2-7|TRBD2
CASSVGGLAGLYF
TGTGCCAGCAGCGTAGGGGGACTAGCGGGGTTGTACTTC
>TRBV6-1|NA|TRBJ1-1|TRBD1
CAEDRMNTEAFF
TGTGCCGAGGACAGGATGAACACTGAAGCTTTCTTT
>TRBV28|NA|TRBJ2-7|NA
CASTKTRTVSYEQYF
TGTGCCAGCACCAAAACCCGGACAGTCAGCTACGAGCAGTACTTC
>TRBV4-3|NA|TRBJ2-7|TRBD2
CASSQYSGGAIEQYF
TGCGCCAGCAGCCAATATAGCGGGGGGGCGATCGAGCAGTACTTC
>TRBV5-4|NA|TRBJ1-6|TRBD1
CASSLGQGHSPLHF
TGTGCCAGCAGCCTAGGACAGGGACATTCACCCCTCCACTTT